This TCR beta chain stems from a study of T cells in Graves' hyperthyroidism and ophthalmopathy. Uncontrolled infection, other autoimmune disease, pregnancy and lactation each barred patients from inclusion. The blood was taken when hyperthyroidism was first diagnosed, before any ophthalmopathy symptoms showed up. 10 ml fresh peripheral blood yielded the PBMCs. The source material, RNA transcripts, was used to amplify TCR beta CDR3 regions. The HTBI primer set drove a first-round RT-PCR of the TCR CDR3. Each CDR3 protein is one row after TCRdb ran MiXCR on the multiplex PCR reads. Among about 720,000 distinct CDR3 sequences listed, roughly a sixth were seen once. This clonotype was observed at least ten times. The antigen is undetermined. Study results and limitations: The model predicted ophthalmopathy a median approximately six months before onset.

With 3 bases removed from V and 3 bases from J, the gap between germline ends came to 8 bases. This CDR3 has 13 residues. The rearrangement joins TRBV12-3 or TRBV12-4 to TRBJ1-1, with D perhaps TRBD1 (5 bases). Sequencing was performed on blood. This TCR derives from a woman aged 45-65 years with Graves' hyperthyroidism that later progressed to Graves' ophthalmopathy. CDR3 amino acids: CASSFPGHTEAFF. The CDR3 DNA reads TGTGCCAGCAGTTTCCCGGGGCACACTGAAGCTTTCTTT.